This is a list of T cell receptor beta chains from one sample in a study of Ad26.COV2.S vaccination and SARS-CoV-2 variants. Some clones are missing from TCRdb's copy, which holds only in-frame ones; the method was immunoSEQ multiplex PCR. Here the sample spans tens of thousands of clones, approximately 83% being singletons. The material was peripheral blood, obtained after recovery from COVID-19. These receptors were taken from a human donor who had recovered from COVID-19. Both conserved end residues are part of each CDR3. D genes are given only for firm matches. Rows may omit the clone size; those that give it use once, few, many or a size class.

clone_size j_call d_call v_call cdr3_aa cdr3_nt
NA TRBJ2-7 NA TRBV5-1 CASSLAQGNEQYF TGCGCCAGCAGCTTGGCCCAGGGTAACGAGCAGTACTTC
NA TRBJ1-5 NA TRBV6-5 CASSWGFGSNQPQHF TGTGCCAGCAGCTGGGGCTTTGGGAGCAATCAGCCCCAGCATTTT
NA TRBJ1-2 TRBD1 TRBV10-2 CASTPDRGRDYGYTF TGCGCCAGCACCCCGGACAGGGGGCGCGACTATGGCTACACCTTC
NA TRBJ2-3 NA TRBV5-1 CASSLRLGGTDTQYF TGCGCCAGCAGCTTGCGGCTAGGGGGCACAGATACGCAGTATTTT
NA TRBJ1-4 TRBD1 TRBV6-5 CASRLQGAREKLFF TGTGCCAGCAGGCTACAGGGGGCTAGGGAAAAACTGTTTTTT
NA TRBJ1-2 NA TRBV3-1/TRBV3-2 CASSQRGGNYGYTF TGTGCCAGCAGCCAGCGGGGAGGGAACTATGGCTACACCTTC
once TRBJ1-5 NA TRBV9 CASSVGDRYNQPQHF TGTGCCAGCAGCGTAGGGGACCGCTACAATCAGCCCCAGCATTTT
NA TRBJ1-2 TRBD1 TRBV6-5 CASSRRQGRLYGYTF TGTGCCAGCAGTCGCCGACAGGGGCGACTCTATGGCTACACCTTC
NA TRBJ1-1 NA TRBV7-9 CASSFGAVGTEAFF TGTGCCAGCAGCTTTGGGGCCGTGGGCACTGAAGCTTTCTTT
NA TRBJ2-3 NA TRBV19 CASSPTRGRTDTQYF TGTGCCAGTAGCCCAACGAGAGGGAGGACAGATACGCAGTATTTT
NA TRBJ1-5 NA TRBV18 CASSPEGHSNQPQHF TGTGCCAGCTCACCAGAAGGGCATAGCAATCAGCCCCAGCATTTT
once TRBJ2-5 NA TRBV9 CASSNGQETQYF TGTGCCAGCTCAAATGGTCAAGAGACCCAGTACTTC
NA TRBJ1-1 NA TRBV18 CASSPLAVGIDTEAFF TGTGCCAGCTCACCCCTCGCCGTAGGAATAGACACTGAAGCTTTCTTT
NA TRBJ2-1 NA TRBV12-3/TRBV12-4 CASRTEPGHEQFF TGTGCCAGCAGGACGGAGCCCGGGCATGAGCAGTTCTTC
few TRBJ2-7 NA TRBV6-4 CASSDGTYEQYF TGTGCCAGCAGTGACGGTACCTACGAGCAGTACTTC
NA TRBJ2-1 TRBD2 TRBV29-1 CSVEGSGGALYNEQFF TGCAGCGTTGAAGGTAGCGGGGGGGCCCTCTACAATGAGCAGTTCTTC
NA TRBJ2-6 NA TRBV5-4 CASSLAGNSGANVPTF TGTGCCAGCAGCTTGGCGGGTAACTCTGGGGCCAACGTCCCGACTTTC
NA TRBJ1-4 NA TRBV5-1 CASSLSGEKLFF TGCGCCAGCAGCTTGAGCGGCGAAAAACTGTTTTTT
few TRBJ2-1 TRBD1 TRBV27 CASRSDRAYNEQFF TGTGCCAGCAGGAGTGACAGGGCCTACAATGAGCAGTTCTTC
NA TRBJ2-7 NA TRBV7-9 CASSFSWGQEDEQYF TGTGCCAGCAGCTTCTCTTGGGGGCAAGAGGACGAGCAGTACTTC
NA TRBJ1-2 NA TRBV29-1 CSVPRGLLGYTF TGCAGCGTTCCCAGGGGACTCCTCGGCTACACCTTC
NA TRBJ1-1 NA TRBV19 CASSMNTEAFF TGTGCCAGTAGTATGAACACTGAAGCTTTCTTT
NA TRBJ1-1 NA TRBV11-2 CASSLNLARSTEAFF TGTGCCAGCAGCTTAAATCTAGCGAGGAGCACTGAAGCTTTCTTT
NA TRBJ1-5 NA TRBV24-1 CATTPGGGSQPQHF TGTGCCACCACCCCGGGGGGGGGAAGTCAGCCCCAGCATTTT
once TRBJ1-5 NA TRBV3-1/TRBV3-2 CASSSQGTSRSPQHF TGTGCCAGCAGCTCACAGGGTACGTCTCGATCCCCCCAGCATTTT
NA TRBJ1-1 NA TRBV2 CASSPVATEAFF TGTGCCAGCTCTCCGGTGGCCACTGAAGCTTTCTTT
NA TRBJ1-5 NA TRBV12-3/TRBV12-4 CASRGGGNQPQHF TGTGCCAGCAGGGGAGGAGGCAATCAGCCCCAGCATTTT
NA TRBJ1-1 NA TRBV7-9 CASSPINTEAFF TGTGCCAGCAGCCCAATCAACACTGAAGCTTTCTTT
once TRBJ1-3 NA TRBV19 CASTPGRSASGNTIYF TGTGCCAGTACTCCAGGACGGTCCGCCTCTGGAAACACCATATATTTT
NA TRBJ2-7 NA TRBV28 CASTGGGRYEQYF TGTGCCAGCACTGGGGGGGGGCGCTACGAGCAGTACTTC
few TRBJ2-5 NA TRBV18 CASSARRGEETQYF TGTGCCAGCTCCGCGAGGCGGGGAGAAGAGACCCAGTACTTC
NA TRBJ2-5 NA TRBV27 CASSLRREETQYF TGTGCCAGCAGTTTACGTAGAGAGGAGACCCAGTACTTC
NA TRBJ1-2 TRBD1 TRBV6-4 CASSGRQGASGYTF TGTGCCAGCAGTGGGAGACAGGGGGCAAGTGGCTACACCTTC
NA TRBJ1-1 NA TRBV5-1 CASSSSIPGFQNTEAFF TGCGCCAGCAGCTCATCCATCCCGGGCTTCCAGAACACTGAAGCTTTCTTT
NA TRBJ2-5 NA TRBV19 CASSPGGTAQETQYF TGTGCCAGTAGTCCCGGCGGGACGGCGCAAGAGACCCAGTACTTC
NA TRBJ2-1 NA TRBV5-8 CASRLAGLDYNEQFF TGTGCCAGCAGATTGGCCGGCCTCGATTACAATGAGCAGTTCTTC
NA TRBJ1-1 TRBD1 TRBV5-1 CASSFGQGAEAFF TGCGCCAGCAGCTTTGGACAGGGGGCTGAAGCTTTCTTT
once TRBJ1-2 TRBD1 TRBV7-2 CASSASGQGLYGYTF TGTGCCAGCAGCGCCTCCGGACAGGGGCTCTATGGCTACACCTTC
NA TRBJ2-5 NA TRBV6-6 CASSPDRYLTGQETQYF TGTGCCAGCAGTCCTGACAGGTACTTGACCGGACAAGAGACCCAGTACTTC
NA TRBJ1-1 NA TRBV30 CARQDTEAFF TGTGCCCGCCAGGACACTGAAGCTTTCTTT
NA TRBJ1-3 NA TRBV11-2 CASSFSLQGSSGNTIYF TGTGCCAGCAGCTTCAGTCTACAGGGTAGCTCTGGAAACACCATATATTTT